Sequencing of this T cell receptor (beta chain) was carried out in a study of OX40 agonist ivuxolimab in advanced cancers. Background on the whole study: Ivuxolimab was an agonistic, fully human IgG2 monoclonal antibody directed against OX40 (CD134), a costimulatory receptor. Prior anti-PD-1, anti-PD-L1 or anti-CTLA-4 therapy was permitted, and checkpoint inhibitors had been received by under 50% of dose-escalation patients. Of the approximately 50 dose-escalation patients, hepatocellular carcinoma was present in about 20, melanoma in roughly 15, renal cell carcinoma in 9 and head and neck cancer in 9. The monotherapy dose-escalation portion (N of about 47 patients) of the phase I ivuxolimab trial is reported in the paper. The purpose of peripheral TCRbeta sequencing was to test whether ivuxolimab changed TCR sequence diversity and led to clonal T-cell expansion. Partial responses occurred in three dose-escalation patients, of whom one had hepatocellular carcinoma and two had cutaneous melanoma. A male proportion of 75% to 85% and a mean age of around 60 years, ranging from roughly 23 to 90, were recorded for the dose-escalation cohort. Intravenous ivuxolimab was administered to patients every 2 weeks at six dose levels: 0.01, 0.1, 0.3, 1.5, 3 and 10 mg/kg.

Broad study findings and their caveats: In the 0.1-3.0 mg/kg groups, partial responders were among the patients with the lowest normalized peripheral clonal expansion, particularly in CD8+ T cells. On average, CD8+ T cells showed more expanded clones than CD4+ T cells after ivuxolimab. Low levels of normalized T-cell clonal expansion were also seen in some patients who did not respond. At doses from 0.1 to 3.0 mg/kg, clonal expansion was seen in both CD4+ and CD8+ blood T cells between baseline and week 6. The antigen specificity of the clonally expanded peripheral T cells was not determined.

The junction carries 18 bases between V and J, which are trimmed by 8 bases and 4 bases respectively. Including cysteine and phenylalanine, the CDR3 has 15 amino acids. Only the CDR3 part of the read is kept: 45 bases, read in frame from the first base. For CDR1 and CDR2, the germline V gene lists MNHNS and SASEGT. For sequencing of the TCRbeta CDR3 region, genomic DNA was extracted from the sorted cells. The immunoSEQ Assay was used to sequence the TCRbeta CDR3 regions. The table comes from immuneACCESS by way of TCRdb, which keeps in-frame sequences with V and J called. Part of the clones is missing from these tables; in studies checked, under half for an unresolved V gene and the rest for unknown reasons. Recorded for this sample are around 18,000 clones; approximately 85% of them occurred a single time. The ten largest clonotypes hold roughly 30% of the sample. The trial excluded patients who had a history of autoimmune disease or who were on systemic immunosuppression. Peripheral blood for TCR sequencing was collected from all dose cohorts at baseline, on cycle 4 day 1, and on cycle 7 day 1. Samples came from an open-label, multicenter, first-in-human phase I dose-escalation trial of ivuxolimab. Adults with locally advanced or metastatic head and neck squamous cell, hepatocellular, melanoma or renal cell carcinoma were enrolled in the trial. Before TCR sequencing, CD4+ T cells and CD8+ T cells were sorted from peripheral blood as separate populations.

Regarding this clone: There is no known antigen for this receptor. No base qualities exist here, and no much larger clone lies one base off it.

This chain is built from TRBV6-1 and TRBJ1-5; TRBD1 might be the D gene, on 6 matching bases. The source is an adult with an advanced solid tumor such as melanoma, head and neck, liver or kidney cancer. The sample consisted of CD4+ or CD8+ T cells sorted from blood, taken in a trial of the OX40 agonist ivuxolimab. The CDR3: CASAYDRITNQPQHF. The DNA sequence is given as TGTGCCAGCGCATATGACAGGATCACAAATCAGCCCCAGCATTTT.